The next 25 T cell receptor beta chains were all read from a single sample in a study of blood T cell repertoires in COVID-19 (dated by TCRdb to 2020 to 2022). Libraries came from the immunoSEQ multiplex PCR assay. This immuneACCESS table, as held by TCRdb, lists in-frame sequences with V and J called but not all clones. Of the missing ones, under half trace to an unresolved V gene in checked studies; the others have no known cause. The sample table contains 95,000 or so clones; only one count was recorded for approximately 79% of them. The ten most abundant clones make up 15% to 20% of the sample. Sequenced material: peripheral blood. Source of these receptors: a woman at least 80 years old with active or convalescent COVID-19.

Only a few counts were recorded for this clone. V and J are TRBV11-2 and TRBJ2-1; D unclear. The germline gives CDR1 SGHAT, CDR2 FQNNGV. The CDR3 length is 13 residues. The V end lost 1 base, the J end lost 8 bases, and 9 bases lay between the germline ends. This CDR3 is CASSLVTHDEQFF. CDR3 bases: TGTGCCAGCAGCTTAGTGACTCACGATGAGCAGTTCTTC.

This chain joins TRBV7-2 and TRBJ2-1, with 8 bases matching TRBD2. J lost 0 bases, V lost 0 bases, and 4 bases had no gene match. This CDR3 is 17 amino acids long. CDR1 is SGHTA and CDR2 is FQGNSA in the germline V gene. CDR3 sequence: CASSLALREDSYNEQFF. CDR3 nucleotide sequence: TGTGCCAGCAGCTTAGCGCTGCGGGAGGACTCCTACAATGAGCAGTTCTTC.

The rearrangement joins TRBV6-5 to TRBJ2-3; maybe TRBD2 (6 bases). Germline V CDR1 and CDR2: MNHEY, SVGAGI. Trimming took off 4 bases at V and 0 bases at J, with 8 bases between the two ends. The CDR3 sequence is 14 residues long. The CDR3 coding sequence is TGTGCCAGCAGTTCTGCGGGGAGCACAGATACGCAGTATTTT. Translated: CASSSAGSTDTQYF.

This clone came up a few times. The CDR3 loop is CASSQGLDVGAEQYF. In DNA, the CDR3 is TGCGCCAGCAGCCAGGGTTTGGACGTGGGGGCCGAGCAGTACTTC. The V and J genes are TRBV4-3 and TRBJ2-7; TRBD1 might be the D (6 bases). V was shortened by 3 bases and J by 6 bases, with 18 bases between the two germline ends. This CDR3 spans 15 amino acids. From germline, CDR1 is LGHNA and CDR2 YSLEER.

This chain uses TRBV6-1 with TRBJ1-4, with TRBD1 as a possible D gene (6 bases). V was clipped by 0 bases and J by 7 bases, with 12 bases between them. Germline V gene lookup returns CDR1 MNHNS and CDR2 SASEGT. The CDR3 is 15 residues long. The CDR3 coding sequence is TGTGCCAGCAGTGAAGCCCTGAACAGGGTTGAAAAACTGTTTTTT. It is translated as CASSEALNRVEKLFF.

The chain is built from TRBV19 and TRBJ1-2, with 7 bases identical to TRBD1. Per germline, CDR1 LNHDA and CDR2 SQIVND (reference sequence). V lost 4 bases and J lost 0; bases outside the gene matches: 8. The CDR3 extends over 16 amino acids. Written as DNA, the CDR3 is TGTGCCAGTAGTAGCGGACAGGCAATATCTAACTATGGCTACACCTTC. Translated, it gives CASSSGQAISNYGYTF.

J is TRBJ1-2 and V is TRBV12-3 or TRBV12-4; weak D call: TRBD1 (6 bases). Between the trimmed V and J ends, which lost 6 bases and 7 bases, there was a span of 15 bases. CDR3 length: 13 amino acids. In DNA form, the CDR3 reads TGTGCCAGCAGCCCACGGGACAAGTCTGGCTACACCTTC. This gives the protein CASSPRDKSGYTF.

The gene calls are TRBV2 and TRBJ1-5, with D uncertain. The CDR3 spans 15 residues. Per germline, CDR1 SNHLY and CDR2 FYNNEI. The V gene lost 3 bases and the J gene lost 0 bases, with 9 bases spanning the gap. The CDR3 nucleotides read TGTGCCAGCAGTGATGGCAGGCATAGCAATCAGCCCCAGCATTTT. Translating it yields CASSDGRHSNQPQHF.

The chain has TRBV18 and TRBJ2-7; D is perhaps TRBD1 (5 bases). Trimming shortened V by 6 bases and J by 4 bases, and 19 bases separated the two germline ends. From germline, CDR1 is KGHSH and CDR2 LQKENI. The CDR3 runs 15 residues. The CDR3 here is CASSPRAGLLYEQYF. CDR3 nucleotides: TGTGCCAGCTCCCCCCGGGCAGGGCTTTTATACGAGCAGTACTTC. The variable domain in full, completed from reference TRBV18 and TRBJ2-7, reads NAGVMQNPRHLVRRRGQEARLRCSPMKGHSHVYWYRQLPEEGLKFMVYLQKENIIDESGMPKERFSAEFPKEGPSILRIQQVVRGDSAAYFCASSPRAGLLYEQYFGPGTRLTVT.

V is TRBV2 and J is TRBJ1-6; D ambiguous. There are 13 residues in the CDR3. The V end was cut by 6 bases, the J end by 10 bases, with 13 bases between. Germline V gene data show CDR1 as SNHLY and CDR2 as FYNNEI. As DNA, the CDR3 is TGTGCCAGCAGGAGGGCTGGGGTATCACCCCTCCACTTT. Translating it yields CASRRAGVSPLHF.

The V gene is TRBV11-2, the J gene TRBJ1-1; D gene ambiguous. Germline loops: CDR1 SGHAT, CDR2 FQNNGV. The CDR3 spans 14 residues. Deletions cut 5 bases from V and 1 base from J, with 11 bases between. As DNA, the CDR3 is TGTGCCAGCAGCCAGGCACTCTCGAACACTGAAGCTTTCTTT. Residues: CASSQALSNTEAFF.

The gene calls are TRBV11-2 and TRBJ2-6; 10 bases map to TRBD1. This CDR3 has 19 residues. From germline, CDR1 is SGHAT and CDR2 FQNNGV. After removal of 6 bases from V and 3 bases from J, the junction contained 14 bases not matched to a gene. CDR3 sequence reads: CASSRRSGTGVGGANVLTF. CDR3 sequence (DNA): TGTGCCAGCAGTCGACGTTCCGGGACAGGGGTTGGTGGGGCCAACGTCCTGACTTTC. Full variable domain (remainder filled in from reference TRBV11-2 and TRBJ2-6): EAGVAQSPRYKIIEKRQSVAFWCNPISGHATLYWYQQILGQGPKLLIQFQNNGVVDDSQLPKDRFSAERLKGVDSTLKIQPAKLEDSAVYLCASSRRSGTGVGGANVLTFGAGSRLTVL.

This clone was detected only a few times. This chain joins TRBV6-1 and TRBJ2-7; TRBD2 might be the D (5 bases). The CDR3 contains 13 residues. Germline-derived CDR1 and CDR2 are MNHNS and SASEGT. The V end was cut by 8 bases, the J end by 0 bases, with 11 bases between. The CDR3 DNA is TGTGCCAGCTTGCCGGAGGACTCCTACGAGCAGTACTTC. It yields the protein CASLPEDSYEQYF.

This clone occurred a few times. The chain combines TRBV20-1 with TRBJ2-7; 11 positions agree with TRBD1. The germline gives CDR1 DFQATT, CDR2 SNEGSKA (reference sequence). V shed 3 bases and J 3 bases; nucleotides not matched to a gene: 10. The CDR3 covers 16 residues. The CDR3 DNA reads as TGCAGTGCTAGTAGGGCGGACAGGGGGCCACTCTACGAGCAGTACTTC. This encodes CSASRADRGPLYEQYF.

This chain uses TRBV18 with TRBJ1-5; TRBD1 might be the D (5 bases). The CDR3 extends over 15 amino acids. V lost 5 bases and J 0 bases, leaving 11 bases between the germline ends. The V gene's germline CDR1 is KGHSH and CDR2 LQKENI. Here the CDR3 reads CASSSQGSSNQPQHF. The CDR3 nucleotides are TGTGCCAGCTCAAGTCAGGGTAGTAGCAATCAGCCCCAGCATTTT.

V gene TRBV5-8 combines with J gene TRBJ1-5, with D possibly TRBD1 on 6 matching bases. Germline CDR1 SGHTS, CDR2 YDEGEE. This CDR3 has 16 residues. Trimming cost V 1 base and J 4 bases, with 15 bases left between them. The CDR3, as DNA: TGTGCCAGCAGCTTGTACCAGGGGTTTAGTAATCAGCCCCAGCATTTT. Translating it yields CASSLYQGFSNQPQHF.

The V and J genes are TRBV10-3 and TRBJ1-1; TRBD1 is a possible D gene (5 bases). There are 11 residues in the CDR3. Deletions cut 3 bases from V and 8 bases from J, with 7 bases between. The germline V gene encodes CDR1 ENHRY and CDR2 SYGVKD. CDR3: CAISDWTEAFF. The DNA of the CDR3 is TGTGCCATCAGTGATTGGACAGAAGCTTTCTTT.

V and J are TRBV5-4 and TRBJ2-2; D is perhaps TRBD2 (5 bases). Per the germline V gene, CDR1 is SGHNT and CDR2 is YYREEE (reference sequence). V dropped 1 base and J dropped 3 bases, with 10 bases sitting between them. The CDR3 has 15 amino acids. CDR3 coding DNA: TGTGCCAGCAGCTTGATGCTGGGAGACACCGGGGAGCTGTTTTTT. Its translation: CASSLMLGDTGELFF.

Notes on this clone: The junction differs from germline at one of its ends, possibly a read error. The V and J genes are TRBV5-1 and TRBJ2-3; possible D gene TRBD2, 5 bases. Germline-derived CDR1 and CDR2 are SGHRS and YFSETQ. This CDR3 spans 15 amino acids. Written as DNA, the CDR3 is TGTGCCAGCAGCTTGTCGGGGAAAAGCACAGATACGCAGTATTTT. As protein: CASSLSGKSTDTQYF.

The rearrangement links TRBV24-1 to TRBJ2-7, with a possible D match to TRBD1 (6 bases). This CDR3 is built from 13 residues. CDR1 and CDR2 from the germline V gene are KGHDR and SFDVKD. The germline V and J ends were trimmed by 9 bases and 3 bases, with 14 bases remaining between them. CDR3: CATSNRDNYEQYF. In DNA, the CDR3 is TGTGCCACCTCAAACAGGGACAACTACGAGCAGTACTTC.

The chain has TRBV5-6 and TRBJ1-1; the match to TRBD1 covers 9 bases. The length of the CDR3 is 13 residues. Germline V CDR1 and CDR2: SGHDT, YYEEEE. Trimming cost V 4 bases and J 10 bases; bases outside gene matches: 8. The CDR3 nucleotides read TGTGCCAGCAGCGGGCCGGGACAGGGTTTAGCTTTCTTT. As protein: CASSGPGQGLAFF.

The chain combines TRBV4-3 with TRBJ2-3, with 12 nucleotides matching TRBD2. This CDR3 has 16 residues. Germline V gene data show CDR1 as LGHNA and CDR2 as YSLEER. The junction had 6 bases not matched to a gene; V was cut back by 3 bases and J by 5 bases. Written as DNA, the CDR3 is TGCGCCAGCAGCCAGAGACTAGCGGGAGTGGTAGATACGCAGTATTTT. Its protein product is CASSQRLAGVVDTQYF.

The chain combines TRBV9 with TRBJ2-5, with TRBD2 matching over 9 bases. V gave up 3 bases and J gave up 0 bases; unmatched junction bases: 9. CDR3 length equals 17 residues. Germline CDR1 reads SGDLS; CDR2 reads YYNGEE. The CDR3 reads CASSGTGGRGHQETQYF. The CDR3, as DNA: TGTGCCAGCAGCGGGACCGGCGGGAGGGGCCACCAAGAGACCCAGTACTTC.

V usage is TRBV15 and J usage is TRBJ1-3; 9 nucleotides line up with TRBD1. V lost 9 bases and J lost 1; bases outside the gene matches: 7. This CDR3 is 15 amino acids long. Looked up from germline, CDR1 is LNHNV and CDR2 is YYDKDF (reference sequence). This CDR3 is CATSDRGISGNTIYF. The CDR3 bases are TGTGCCACAAGCGACAGGGGGATATCTGGAAACACCATATATTTT.

This rearrangement joins TRBV4-1 to TRBJ1-3; TRBD1 matches 8 bases. J lost 4 bases, V lost 3 bases, and 14 bases had no gene match. The germline V gene encodes CDR1 MGHRA and CDR2 YSYEKL. CDR3 size: 18 residues. CDR3: CASSHPGGLSSEGNTIYF. CDR3 in DNA: TGCGCCAGCAGCCACCCAGGGGGCCTTAGTTCGGAAGGAAACACCATATATTTT.